This note documents a single T cell receptor beta chain sequence. The CDR3 is 13 amino acids. V was cut by 3 bases and J by 2 bases, with 8 bases left in between. Germline V gene data show CDR1 as MDHEN and CDR2 as SYDVKM. This entry comes from a study of cytomegalovirus exposure and HLA in healthy donors. TCRdb's table, derived via immunoSEQ multiplex PCR, lists solely in-frame clones and lacks some. This table holds 150,000 to 250,000 clones, 84% found once. The roughly 120-subject validation cohort, separate from the approximately 670-subject first cohort, included the donors. This receptor was taken from a woman younger than 45 in good health and CMV-seropositive. The source material was PBMCs. The gene calls are TRBV28 and TRBJ2-7; D remains unclear. In DNA form, the CDR3 reads TGTGCCAGCAGTTTTAGCACTGCCTACGAGCAGTACTTC. This sequence encodes CASSFSTAYEQYF.